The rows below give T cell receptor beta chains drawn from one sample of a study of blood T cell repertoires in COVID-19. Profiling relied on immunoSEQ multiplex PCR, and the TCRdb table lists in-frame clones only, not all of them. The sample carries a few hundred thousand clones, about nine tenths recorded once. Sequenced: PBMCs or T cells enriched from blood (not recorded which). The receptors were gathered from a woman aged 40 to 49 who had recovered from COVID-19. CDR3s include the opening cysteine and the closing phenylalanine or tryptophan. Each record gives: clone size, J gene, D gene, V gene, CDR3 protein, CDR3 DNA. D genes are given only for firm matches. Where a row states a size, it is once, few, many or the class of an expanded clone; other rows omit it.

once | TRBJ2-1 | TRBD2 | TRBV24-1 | CATSDLTSGSFDEQFF | TGTGCCACCAGTGACCTGACTAGCGGGAGTTTCGATGAGCAGTTCTTC
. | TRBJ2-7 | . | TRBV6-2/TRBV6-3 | CASSYSNLRPSYEQYF | TGTGCCAGCAGTTACTCGAATTTGCGGCCATCCTACGAGCAGTACTTC
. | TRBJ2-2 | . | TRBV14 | CASSPKGWHTGELFF | TGTGCCAGCAGCCCTAAGGGGTGGCACACCGGGGAGCTGTTTTTT
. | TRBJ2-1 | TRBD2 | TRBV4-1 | CASSQVNGRSNEQFF | TGCGCCAGCAGCCAAGTTAACGGGAGGTCCAATGAGCAGTTCTTC
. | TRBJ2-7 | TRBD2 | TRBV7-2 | CASSLARTSGGISYEQYF | TGTGCCAGCAGCTTAGCCCGGACTAGCGGGGGGATCTCCTACGAGCAGTACTTC
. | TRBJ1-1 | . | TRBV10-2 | CASTARDTEAFF | TGCGCCAGCACCGCCAGGGACACTGAAGCTTTCTTT
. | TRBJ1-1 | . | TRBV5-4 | CASSLWAGEAFF | TGTGCCAGCAGCTTGTGGGCCGGTGAAGCTTTCTTT
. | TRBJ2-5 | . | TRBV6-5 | CASSQAFQETQYF | TGTGCCAGCAGCCAGGCGTTCCAAGAGACCCAGTACTTC
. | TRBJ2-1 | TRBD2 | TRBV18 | CASSPALAGDHNEQFF | TGTGCCAGCTCACCAGCCCTAGCGGGAGATCACAATGAGCAGTTCTTC
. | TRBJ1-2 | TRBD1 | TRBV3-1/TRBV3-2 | CASSQMPGTANYGYTF | TGTGCCAGCAGCCAAATGCCCGGGACAGCTAACTATGGCTACACCTTC
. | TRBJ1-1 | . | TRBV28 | CATREAVPNTEAFF | TGTGCGACCAGGGAGGCTGTTCCGAACACTGAAGCTTTCTTT
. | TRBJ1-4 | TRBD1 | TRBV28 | CASSTGTGSLKLFF | TGTGCCAGCAGTACCGGGACAGGGAGCCTGAAACTGTTTTTT
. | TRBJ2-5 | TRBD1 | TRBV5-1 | CASATGVETQYF | TGCGCCAGCGCGACAGGGGTTGAGACCCAGTACTTC
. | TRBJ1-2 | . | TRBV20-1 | CSASFGGDGYTF | TGCAGTGCTAGTTTCGGAGGGGATGGCTACACCTTC
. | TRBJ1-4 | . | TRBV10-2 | CASTDATNEKLFF | TGCGCCAGCACAGATGCAACTAATGAAAAACTGTTTTTT
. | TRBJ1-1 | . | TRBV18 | CASSPQQTSDTEAFF | TGTGCCAGCTCACCTCAGCAGACTTCAGACACTGAAGCTTTCTTT
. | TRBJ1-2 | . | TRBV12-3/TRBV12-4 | CASSRNYGYTF | TGTGCCAGCAGTCGGAACTATGGCTACACCTTC
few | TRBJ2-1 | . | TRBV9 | CASSVVGGSQFF | TGTGCCAGCAGCGTAGTGGGGGGTTCGCAGTTCTTC
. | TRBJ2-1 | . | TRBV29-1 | CSVEFAWSSYNEQFF | TGCAGCGTTGAATTCGCGTGGAGCTCCTACAATGAGCAGTTCTTC
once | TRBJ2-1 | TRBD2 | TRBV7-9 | CASSRQTSGGYNEQFF | TGTGCCAGCAGCCGCCAGACTAGCGGGGGCTACAATGAGCAGTTCTTC
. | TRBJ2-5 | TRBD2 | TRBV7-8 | CASSTSGGWLETQYF | TGTGCCAGCAGCACTAGCGGGGGGTGGTTAGAGACCCAGTACTTC
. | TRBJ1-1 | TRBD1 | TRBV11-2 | CASSLARTGGTEAFF | TGTGCCAGCAGCTTAGCCCGGACAGGGGGCACTGAAGCTTTCTTT
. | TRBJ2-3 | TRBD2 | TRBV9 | CASSAGLAGGPPGNPCF | TGTGCCAGCAGCGCGGGACTAGCGGGGGGGCCGCCGGGAAACCCCTGTTTT
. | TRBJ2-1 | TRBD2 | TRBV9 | CASSVASGGRDSYNEQFF | TGTGCCAGCAGCGTAGCTAGCGGAGGTAGGGACTCCTACAATGAGCAGTTCTTC
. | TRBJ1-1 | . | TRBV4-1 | CASSQWEGSTEAFF | TGCGCCAGCAGCCAATGGGAGGGGTCAACTGAAGCTTTCTTT
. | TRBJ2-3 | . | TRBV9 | CASRDSLTDTQYF | TGTGCCAGCAGGGACAGTCTCACAGATACGCAGTATTTT
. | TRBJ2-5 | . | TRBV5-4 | CASRRMGGAEETQYF | TGTGCCAGCCGCCGGATGGGGGGGGCCGAAGAGACCCAGTACTTC
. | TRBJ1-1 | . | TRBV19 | CASSGTPLGNTEAFF | TGTGCCAGTAGCGGGACACCGTTGGGGAACACTGAAGCTTTCTTT
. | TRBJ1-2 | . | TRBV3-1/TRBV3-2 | CASSLKTDNYGYTF | TGTGCCAGCAGCCTAAAAACAGATAACTATGGCTACACCTTC
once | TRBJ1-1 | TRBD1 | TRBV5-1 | CASSYQGARTEAFF | TGCGCCAGCAGCTACCAGGGGGCGAGAACTGAAGCTTTCTTT
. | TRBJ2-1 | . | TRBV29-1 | CGGAGYNEQFF | TGCGGAGGGGCAGGGTACAATGAGCAGTTCTTC
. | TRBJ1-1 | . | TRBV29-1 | CSVNRRGRNTEAFF | TGCAGCGTGAACCGAAGGGGGAGGAACACTGAAGCTTTCTTT
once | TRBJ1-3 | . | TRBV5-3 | CARSLQYSGNTIYF | TGTGCCAGAAGCCTCCAGTACTCTGGAAACACCATATATTTT
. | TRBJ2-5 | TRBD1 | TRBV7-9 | CAIEDRERIETQYF | TGTGCCATCGAAGACAGGGAACGGATAGAGACCCAGTACTTC
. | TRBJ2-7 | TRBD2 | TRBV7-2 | CASSLGPLSGRPPYEQYF | TGTGCCAGCAGCTTAGGGCCCCTTAGCGGGAGGCCCCCGTACGAGCAGTACTTC
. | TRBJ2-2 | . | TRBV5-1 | CASSLEGASNTGELFF | TGCGCCAGCAGCTTGGAAGGGGCCTCGAACACCGGGGAGCTGTTTTTT
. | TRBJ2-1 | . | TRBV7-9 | CASSISASSYNEQFF | TGTGCCAGCAGCATTAGCGCTAGCTCCTACAATGAGCAGTTCTTC
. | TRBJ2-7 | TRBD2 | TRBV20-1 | CSASSLYLETSGRSYGSYEQYF | TGCAGTGCTAGTTCGCTGTATCTGGAGACTAGCGGGAGATCGTACGGCTCCTACGAGCAGTACTTC
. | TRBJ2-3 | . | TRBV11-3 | CASSPRGGDTDTQYF | TGTGCCAGCAGCCCTAGAGGCGGCGACACAGATACGCAGTATTTT
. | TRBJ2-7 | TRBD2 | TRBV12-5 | CASGPSLSGRSSYEQYF | TGTGCTAGTGGTCCATCCCTTAGCGGGAGGAGCTCCTACGAGCAGTACTTC
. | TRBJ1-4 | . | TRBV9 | CASSVGGKSEKLFF | TGTGCCAGCAGCGTAGGGGGCAAGAGTGAAAAACTGTTTTTT
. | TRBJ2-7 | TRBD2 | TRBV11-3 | CASSLVTGGPSDYEQYF | TGTGCCAGCAGCTTAGTGACGGGAGGGCCCTCGGATTACGAGCAGTACTTC
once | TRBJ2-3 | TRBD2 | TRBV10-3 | CAIRIPSGGGTDTQYF | TGTGCCATCAGGATTCCTAGCGGGGGAGGTACAGATACGCAGTATTTT
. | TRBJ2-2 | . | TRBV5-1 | CASSLAYFTTGGTGELFF | TGCGCCAGCAGCTTGGCCTATTTCACAACTGGAGGAACCGGGGAGCTGTTTTTT
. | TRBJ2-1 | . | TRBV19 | CASSISRERLGNEQFF | TGTGCCAGTAGTATTAGTCGGGAGCGCTTGGGTAATGAGCAGTTCTTC
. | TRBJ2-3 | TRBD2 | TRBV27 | CASIRRTSGADTDTQYF | TGTGCCAGCATACGAAGGACTAGCGGGGCGGACACAGATACGCAGTATTTT
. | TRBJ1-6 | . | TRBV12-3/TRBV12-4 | CASSFTRNSPLHF | TGTGCCAGCAGTTTTACCAGAAATTCACCCCTCCACTTT
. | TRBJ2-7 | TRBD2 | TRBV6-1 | CASSEAWQGGYEQYF | TGTGCCAGCAGTGAAGCGTGGCAGGGAGGGTACGAGCAGTACTTC
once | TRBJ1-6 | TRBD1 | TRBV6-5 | CASSSDRGSYNSPLHF | TGTGCCAGCAGTTCGGACAGGGGATCCTATAATTCACCCCTCCACTTT
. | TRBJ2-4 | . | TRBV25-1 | CASSALGGNIQYF | TGTGCCAGCAGTGCGCTCGGGGGAAACATTCAGTACTTC
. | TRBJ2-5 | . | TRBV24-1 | CATSDPSGNEEETQYF | TGTGCCACCAGTGACCCGAGCGGTAATGAGGAAGAGACCCAGTACTTC
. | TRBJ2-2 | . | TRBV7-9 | CASSASSKGTGELFF | TGTGCCAGCAGCGCCTCTAGTAAAGGCACCGGGGAGCTGTTTTTT
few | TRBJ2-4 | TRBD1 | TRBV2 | CASRRAQQGAGKNIQYF | TGTGCCAGCAGGAGGGCCCAACAGGGGGCGGGCAAAAACATTCAGTACTTC
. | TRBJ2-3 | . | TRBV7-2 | CASSLAPQGTDTQYF | TGTGCCAGCAGCTTAGCGCCCCAGGGTACAGATACGCAGTATTTT
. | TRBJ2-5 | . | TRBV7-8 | CASSLDSQETQYF | TGTGCCAGCAGCCTTGACAGCCAAGAGACCCAGTACTTC
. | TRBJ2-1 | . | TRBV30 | CAWSGTHYNEQFF | TGTGCCTGGAGCGGGACTCATTACAATGAGCAGTTCTTC
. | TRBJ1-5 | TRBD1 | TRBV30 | CAWGQGGIGNQPQHF | TGTGCCTGGGGACAGGGGGGAATAGGAAATCAGCCCCAGCATTTT
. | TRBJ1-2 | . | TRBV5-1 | CASSLAAEVLGYTF | TGCGCCAGCAGCTTGGCGGCCGAGGTATTGGGCTACACCTTC
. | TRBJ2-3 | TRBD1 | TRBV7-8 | CASSAGQGADTQYF | TGTGCCAGCAGCGCGGGACAGGGGGCAGATACGCAGTATTTT